Below are 3 T cell receptor beta chains sequenced from a single sample in a study of a mutant IDH1 vaccine in newly diagnosed glioma. Clones were sequenced by immunoSEQ multiplex PCR, and TCRdb holds only the in-frame ones, with some missing. The table shows around 37,000 clones, with 78% occurring only once. Time point defined: baseline, week 1 (first vaccination visit). The treatment is: pre-vaccination baseline after standard-of-care therapy. The sequencing here drew on PBMCs, taken from a glioma patient treated with radiotherapy, temozolomide or both. The receptors stem from a man between 40 and 49 years old with glioma. Some clones in this sample may be carry-over from other donors' samples.

This rearrangement joins TRBV7-9 to TRBJ2-4; D may be TRBD2 (5 bases). Germline V lookup: CDR1 SEHNR, CDR2 FQNEAQ (reference sequence). CDR3 size: 15 residues. The V end was cut by 3 bases, the J end by 0 bases, with 9 bases between. The CDR3 DNA sequence: TGTGCCAGCAGCTTCGGGGTACTAGCCAAAAACATTCAGTACTTC. This gives the protein CASSFGVLAKNIQYF. Together with reference TRBV7-9 and TRBJ2-4, the CDR3 gives the full variable domain: DTGVSQNPRHKITKRGQNVTFRCDPISEHNRLYWYRQTLGQGPEFLTYFQNEAQLEKSRLLSDRFSAERPKGSFSTLEIQRTEQGDSAMYLCASSFGVLAKNIQYFGAGTRLSVL.

The table lists this clone with a count of one. V is TRBV30 and J is TRBJ1-2; a weak D match, TRBD1 (5 bases). This CDR3 is built from 12 residues. Germline lookup yields CDR1 GTSNPN and CDR2 SVGIG (reference sequence). V dropped 5 bases and J dropped 8 bases, with 15 bases sitting between them. The CDR3 DNA is TGTGCCTGGGATAAGGGGCGGAAGGGCTACACCTTC. Amino acids: CAWDKGRKGYTF.

This chain links TRBV29-1 with TRBJ2-3, with unresolved D. The CDR3 has 12 amino acids. Trimming removed 1 base at V and 3 bases at J, with 5 bases between. Germline CDR1 SQVTM, CDR2 ANQGSEA. In nucleotides, the CDR3 is TGCAGCGTTGAAGTTGTTACAGATACGCAGTATTTT. Translation: CSVEVVTDTQYF.